This section outlines one T cell receptor beta chain sequence together with its context. Its target is unknown. This specimen comes from a study of T cell repertoires in cytomegalovirus infection. Study information: HLA-B-restricted CMV epitopes that are well studied were used alongside recently identified HLA-C-restricted ones. Based on public TCR beta signatures, there were indications of CMV infection and of a matching HLA type. The study, taken as a whole, reports: Dominating the ex vivo response were HLA-C-restricted CMV-specific TCR beta clonotypes.

The CDR3 is 11 amino acids. Germline CDR1 is MNHEY and CDR2 is SMNVEV (reference sequence). The V and J ends lost 8 bases and 9 bases respectively, with 10 bases between them. TCRdb reprocessed the reads with MiXCR, giving one entry per CDR3 protein. The table has fewer than 900,000 distinct CDR3 sequences, almost 30% seen once. The genes are TRBV27 and TRBJ2-2; D is unclear. Material: cultured CD8+ T cells from PBMCs, obtained from culture after CMV antigen stimulation. This TCR derives from a human donor in good health (CMV status not recorded). Some clones in this sample may be carry-over from other donors' samples. DNA of the CDR3: TGTGCCAGCTTTCGGACGAGGGAGCTGTTTTTT. It codes for CASFRTRELFF.